This T cell receptor beta chain is from a study of blood T cell repertoires in COVID-19. Study-level information: Some COVID-19 samples were acute and others convalescent; all came from the United States, Italy and Spain. T cells, B-cell-depleted T cells, or PBMCs provided the cDNA or gDNA that served as material.

The germline V and J ends were trimmed by 0 bases and 3 bases, with 10 bases remaining between them. Germline CDR1 reads SGHRS; CDR2 reads YFSETQ. This CDR3 has 14 amino acids. Ages ranged from 18 to 89 years, with residence in about 24 US areas. Original analysis: Cell counts per sample came from amplifying reference gene primers. Generated by immunoSEQ multiplex PCR, the TCRdb table keeps only in-frame clones and is missing some. That table supplies the V and J calls and clone size; D and trimming were determined from the DNA. The sample shows around 310,000 clones, under 90% of them seen only once.

The chain has TRBV5-1 and TRBJ2-7; D is perhaps TRBD1 (6 bases). The origin of this receptor is a young woman who had recovered from COVID-19. Sequenced material: PBMCs or T cells enriched from blood (not recorded which). The CDR3 sequence: CASSLDRDVYEQYF. The DNA of the CDR3 is TGCGCCAGCAGCTTGGACAGGGATGTCTACGAGCAGTACTTC.